Here is one TCR beta chain with its context. The record originates from a study of shared clonotypes between healthy human individuals. CDR1 and CDR2 from the germline V gene are LNHNV and YYDKDF (reference sequence). The V gene lost 0 bases and the J gene lost 2 bases, with 13 bases spanning the gap. The length of the CDR3 is 16 residues. Profiling relied on immunoSEQ multiplex PCR, and the TCRdb table lists in-frame clones only, not all of them. The sample lists around 2,000,000 clones; 90% to 95% were seen once. Terminally differentiated effector memory CD45RA+ cells were excluded from the naive CD8 cells, which were CD45RO-negative and positively selected for CCR7.

The specimen was naive CD8+ T cells from PBMCs. The receptor was isolated from a man between 18 and 35 years old in good health. Some clones in this sample may be carry-over from other donors' samples. The chain employs TRBV15 and TRBJ2-5; D not certain. The chain's CDR3 is CATSREGSSQQETQYF. As DNA, the CDR3 is TGTGCCACCAGCAGAGAAGGAAGCAGCCAGCAAGAGACCCAGTACTTC.